This T cell receptor beta chain appears in the sequencing data of a study of shared T cell receptors in the human thymus. Germline loops: CDR1 SGHAT, CDR2 FQNNGV. This CDR3 is 13 amino acids long. Trimming cost V 5 bases and J 6 bases; bases outside gene matches: 5. Clones were read by immunoSEQ multiplex PCR, and TCRdb kept only the in-frame ones, dropping some. Counted here are 700,000 to 750,000 clones, approximately 85% occurring once; the ten biggest clones make up 0.0095% to 0.013%. This sample also appeared in a second study, on human thymus T cells. From that second work: Healthy Finnish infants having corrective surgery for congenital heart defects served as donors. Thymic tissue was derived from resections collected during corrective heart surgery. What appeared biased in thymic and blood repertoires was the usage of V and J genes. The related literature has documented a marked overlap of thymic repertoires among unrelated individuals.

Sequenced sample: thymocytes. The chain has TRBV11-2 and TRBJ2-7, with 9 positions matching TRBD1. This receptor was obtained from a girl under three years old with a congenital heart defect. The CDR3 spells CASSGQGFGEQYF. In DNA, the CDR3 is TGTGCCAGCAGCGGACAGGGGTTTGGCGAGCAGTACTTC. Combining the CDR3 with reference TRBV11-2 and TRBJ2-7 gives the whole variable domain EAGVAQSPRYKIIEKRQSVAFWCNPISGHATLYWYQQILGQGPKLLIQFQNNGVVDDSQLPKDRFSAERLKGVDSTLKIQPAKLEDSAVYLCASSGQGFGEQYFGPGTRLTVT.